This TCR beta chain was documented in a study of neurological immune-mediated disorders. Study background: Of the multiple sclerosis patients, around 34 in total, some 30 were relapsing-remitting and 3 were secondary progressive.

5'RACE with 10-nucleotide random UMIs generated the cDNA. From the 5' RACE reads, TCRdb called clonotypes with MiXCR, one entry per CDR3 protein. The sample records around 70,000 distinct CDR3 sequences, 4% to 6% being singletons. This CDR3 has 14 residues. V was trimmed by 3 bases and J by 0 bases, leaving 9 bases between them. Germline V gives CDR1 DFQATT, CDR2 SNEGSKA (reference sequence). This clonotype was found many times. The clonotype originates from a young man with multiple sclerosis. The sample consisted of PBMCs. J is TRBJ2-1 and V is TRBV20-1; tentatively, D is TRBD2 (6 bases). For the CDR3, the DNA is TGCAGTGCTAGTAGCGGAGACTCCTACAATGAGCAGTTCTTC. This codes for CSASSGDSYNEQFF.